A single sample is the source of the 20 T cell receptor beta chains below, sequenced in a study of T cell changes during pregnancy in multiple sclerosis. The table came from immunoSEQ multiplex PCR; TCRdb's copy has only in-frame clones and leaves some out. The sample includes about 67,000 clones, about 91% of them seen just once. The sample here was peripheral blood, taken after pregnancy. These receptors came from a female donor with multiple sclerosis, enrolled in a pregnancy study.

The gene calls are TRBV30 and TRBJ1-4; 8 bases map to TRBD1. The CDR3 totals 14 residues. Germline lookup yields CDR1 GTSNPN and CDR2 SVGIG (reference sequence). After removal of 3 bases from V and 2 bases from J, the junction contained 2 bases not matched to a gene. The CDR3 protein is CAWRTGATNEKLFF. The CDR3 DNA reads TGTGCCTGGAGGACAGGGGCGACTAATGAAAAACTGTTTTTT.

V usage is TRBV9 and J usage is TRBJ2-1; perhaps TRBD2 as D (5 bases). The length of the CDR3 is 12 residues. The germline V gene has CDR1 SGDLS and CDR2 YYNGEE. The V end was cut by 0 bases, the J end by 11 bases, with 9 bases between. DNA of the CDR3: TGTGCCAGCAGCGTAGAGTCCGGGAAGCAGTTCTTC. Protein: CASSVESGKQFF.

The chain carries TRBV4-2 and TRBJ1-5, with 7 nucleotides matching TRBD1. Germline V gene lookup returns CDR1 LGHNA and CDR2 YNFKEQ. Germline trimming cut 4 bases from V and 1 base from J; bases unmatched to any gene: 4. This CDR3 has 15 amino acids. CDR3 in DNA: TGTGCCAGCAGCCCGACAGGGCCCAGCAATCAGCCCCAGCATTTT. Residues: CASSPTGPSNQPQHF.

The genes are TRBV5-1 and TRBJ2-3; D remains ambiguous. In germline, CDR1 is SGHRS, CDR2 YFSETQ. V was trimmed by 2 bases and J by 5 bases, leaving 6 bases between them. The CDR3 consists of 12 residues. The CDR3 bases are TGCGCCAGCAGCTTCTATCGAGATACGCAGTATTTT. Residues: CASSFYRDTQYF.

The chain uses TRBV5-1 and TRBJ1-1; TRBD1 aligns across 11 bases. The V gene end was trimmed by 6 bases and the J gene end by 2 bases; junction bases not matched to a gene: 12. Germline assignment: CDR1 SGHRS and CDR2 YFSETQ. This CDR3 contains 17 residues. Here the CDR3 DNA reads TGCGCCAGCAACGAGGGACAGGGGGAATACTTTAACACTGAAGCTTTCTTT. Its translation: CASNEGQGEYFNTEAFF.

The chain employs TRBV9 and TRBJ2-7; tentative D call: TRBD2 (6 bases). Germline V CDR1 and CDR2: SGDLS, YYNGEE. This CDR3 has 16 amino acids. Trimming shortened V by 4 bases and J by 0 bases, and 17 bases separated the two germline ends. CDR3 sequence: CASSPGGGPLSYEQYF. The CDR3 DNA is TGTGCCAGCAGCCCTGGAGGAGGGCCCCTCTCCTACGAGCAGTACTTC. Using reference TRBV9 and TRBJ2-7 for the parts outside the CDR3, the full variable domain is DSGVTQTPKHLITATGQRVTLRCSPRSGDLSVYWYQQSLDQGLQFLIQYYNGEERAKGNILERFSAQQFPDLHSELNLSSLELGDSALYFCASSPGGGPLSYEQYFGPGTRLTVT.

The chain combines TRBV7-2 with TRBJ2-2; D is ambiguous. Trimming took 2 bases from V and 2 from J, leaving 9 bases between them. Germline values: CDR1 SGHTA, CDR2 FQGNSA. The CDR3 runs 15 residues. The chain's CDR3 is CASSLLGGNTGELFF. Written as DNA, the CDR3 is TGTGCCAGCAGCTTATTAGGCGGAAACACCGGGGAGCTGTTTTTT.

This sequence joins TRBV7-9 and TRBJ2-5; D remains unclear. V was clipped by 2 bases and J by 2 bases, with 9 bases between them. This CDR3 contains 14 residues. The germline gives CDR1 SEHNR, CDR2 FQNEAQ (reference sequence). CDR3 bases: TGTGCCAGCAGCTTATTGGCTCAGCAAGAGACCCAGTACTTC. Protein: CASSLLAQQETQYF.

The V gene is TRBV5-4, the J gene TRBJ2-1, with 9 bases identical to TRBD2. Losses at the gene ends were 4 bases for V and 10 bases for J; bases not matched to a gene: 6. The CDR3 consists of 13 residues. CDR1 and CDR2 from the germline V gene are SGHNT and YYREEE (reference sequence). Here the CDR3 DNA reads TGTGCCAGCAGCATATTTGGACTAGCGGAGCAGTTCTTC. This codes for CASSIFGLAEQFF.

The V gene is TRBV5-1, the J gene TRBJ2-7; tentative D call: TRBD2 (6 bases). Germline CDR1 reads SGHRS; CDR2 reads YFSETQ. Trimming removed 0 bases from V and 3 bases from J, with 10 bases in between. The CDR3 contains 14 residues. The CDR3 loop reads CASSLATGDYEQYF. DNA for the CDR3: TGCGCCAGCAGCTTGGCCACGGGGGACTACGAGCAGTACTTC.

The chain combines TRBV2 with TRBJ1-5; maybe TRBD1 (5 bases). V was clipped by 7 bases and J by 3 bases, with 16 bases between them. The CDR3 is made up of 15 amino acids. The germline V gene encodes CDR1 SNHLY and CDR2 FYNNEI. The CDR3 bases are TGTGCCAGCACAGAAAGGGGTTACGCCAATCAGCCCCAGCATTTT. Translating gives CASTERGYANQPQHF.

The chain links TRBV9 to TRBJ1-5, with 7 nucleotides matching TRBD1. Germline V gives CDR1 SGDLS, CDR2 YYNGEE. V trimming: 3 bases; J trimming: 0 bases; junction bases outside the gene matches: 6. The CDR3 length is 16 residues. The CDR3 DNA is TGTGCCAGCAGCGCAACCGGGACAGTTAGCAATCAGCCCCAGCATTTT. Its protein is CASSATGTVSNQPQHF.

This clone is labeled medium-sized. The chain employs TRBV2 and TRBJ2-2; 9 bases are shared with TRBD1. Germline trimming cut 6 bases from V and 3 bases from J; bases unmatched to any gene: 5. Germline V gene sequence: CDR1 SNHLY, CDR2 FYNNEI. The CDR3 is made up of 15 amino acids. CDR3 in amino acids: CASREGQGYTGELFF. In DNA, the CDR3 is TGTGCCAGCAGGGAGGGACAGGGTTACACCGGGGAGCTGTTTTTT.

The V call is TRBV5-1, the J call TRBJ2-1; 12 bases fit TRBD2. The CDR3 extends over 18 amino acids. After removal of 2 bases from V and 0 bases from J, the junction contained 6 bases not matched to a gene. Germline CDR1 SGHRS, CDR2 YFSETQ. The DNA of the CDR3 is TGCGCCAGCAGCTTCCTAGCGGGAGGGCCCGGCTCCTACAATGAGCAGTTCTTC. Amino acids: CASSFLAGGPGSYNEQFF.

The gene calls are TRBV10-3 and TRBJ1-1, with TRBD1 identical over 11 bases. This CDR3 is built from 15 residues. Losses at the gene ends were 6 bases for V and 3 bases for J; bases not matched to a gene: 6. Germline CDR1 is ENHRY and CDR2 is SYGVKD. This CDR3 is CAIRRTGGVDTEAFF. The CDR3, as DNA: TGTGCCATCAGAAGGACAGGGGGCGTTGACACTGAAGCTTTCTTT.

The rearrangement links TRBV30 to TRBJ2-3; 8 nucleotides line up with TRBD1. V gave up 7 bases and J gave up 2 bases; unmatched junction bases: 5. This CDR3 has 13 residues. The germline gives CDR1 GTSNPN, CDR2 SVGIG (reference sequence). The CDR3 spells CAFGQGLTDTQYF. CDR3 nucleotides: TGTGCCTTCGGACAGGGTCTCACAGATACGCAGTATTTT.

The V gene is TRBV18, the J gene TRBJ2-1; 16 bases line up with TRBD2. With V trimmed by 6 bases and J by 4 bases, 12 bases remained unmatched. This CDR3 is 19 amino acids long. Germline loops: CDR1 KGHSH, CDR2 LQKENI. The CDR3 sequence: CASSEAGTSGRGSYNEQFF. The CDR3 DNA reads TGTGCCAGCTCGGAAGCCGGGACTAGCGGGAGGGGATCTTACAATGAGCAGTTCTTC.

The CDR3 loop is CASSSTGFPNVLTF. The CDR3 nucleotides are TGTGCCAGCAGCTCGACAGGGTTTCCCAACGTCCTGACTTTC. This chain connects TRBV7-9 to TRBJ2-6; 7 nucleotides line up with TRBD1. The germline V gene has CDR1 SEHNR and CDR2 FQNEAQ (reference sequence). V lost 4 bases, J lost 8 bases, and 5 bases stayed unmatched. The CDR3 is 14 amino acids.

The rearrangement uses TRBV7-2 and TRBJ1-5; 7 positions match TRBD1. This CDR3 contains 16 residues. CDR1 and CDR2 (germline): SGHTA, FQGNSA. V lost 2 bases to trimming and J lost 3 bases; unmatched junction nucleotides: 7. The CDR3 spells CASSLSGTAYNQPQHF. DNA of the CDR3: TGTGCCAGCAGCTTATCCGGGACAGCCTACAATCAGCCCCAGCATTTT.

The genes are TRBV6-5 and TRBJ1-2, with TRBD1 matching over 12 bases. Germline assignment: CDR1 MNHEY and CDR2 SVGAGI. After removal of 5 bases from V and 8 bases from J, the junction contained 6 bases not matched to a gene. The CDR3 covers 14 residues. The CDR3 nucleotides are TGTGCCAGCAGTACGTGGGACAGGGGGCAAGGCTACACCTTC. It is translated as CASSTWDRGQGYTF.